The subject of this entry is one T cell receptor (beta chain). This sample was included in a study of CD8 T cells in Susac syndrome. This CDR3 contains 15 residues. Trimming cost V 4 bases and J 2 bases, with 14 bases left between them. Germline V gene lookup returns CDR1 ENHRY and CDR2 SYGVKD. The RNA input was about 0.45 to 1 ug, and it was reverse transcribed with random hexamers. Multiplex PCR with immunoSEQ amplified the TCR beta CDR3 across 54 Vbeta and 13 Jbeta. TCRdb fed the immunoSEQ multiplex PCR reads into MiXCR, producing one record per CDR3 protein. The sample shows 330,000 or so distinct CDR3 sequences, roughly 85% of them seen only once. The study used treatment-naive patients who had stable or active relapsing-remitting disease as multiple sclerosis controls.

Material: CD8+ T cells from PBMCs. J is TRBJ2-5 and V is TRBV10-3, with a tentative D call TRBD2 (6 bases). The source of this sequence is a human donor with multiple sclerosis. The CDR3 reads CAISARASDQETQYF. For the CDR3, the DNA is TGTGCCATCAGTGCTCGGGCTAGCGATCAAGAGACCCAGTACTTC.